One sample yielded the 4 T cell receptor beta chains listed below, sequenced in a study of radiation and T cells in renal cell carcinoma. The time point is: baseline pretreatment blood. Stated treatment: 15 Gy SBRT to primary tumor, nephrectomy 4 weeks later. Data came from immunoSEQ multiplex PCR; TCRdb stores just in-frame clones and leaves some out. This table holds over 85,000 clones, 70% to 85% found once. The sequenced sample was blood, obtained from a patient whose treatment included radiotherapy and nephrectomy. The receptors were sampled from a man aged 60 to 69 with renal cell carcinoma.

The rearrangement uses TRBV7-2 and TRBJ2-7; either TRBD1 or TRBD2 may supply D (5 bases each). The germline V gene has CDR1 SGHTA and CDR2 FQGNSA. V was shortened by 4 bases and J by 4 bases, with 14 bases between the two germline ends. There are 14 residues in the CDR3. This chain's CDR3 is CASSSSGPPYEQYF. DNA for the CDR3: TGTGCCAGCAGCTCATCGGGACCACCGTACGAGCAGTACTTC. The full variable domain, completed using reference TRBV7-2 and TRBJ2-7, is GAGVSQSPSNKVTEKGKDVELRCDPISGHTALYWYRQSLGQGLEFLIYFQGNSAPDKSGLPSDRFSAERTGGSVSTLTIQRTQQEDSAVYLCASSSSGPPYEQYFGPGTRLTVT.

The chain has TRBV6-5 and TRBJ1-4, with TRBD1 identical over 8 bases. The germline CDR1 and CDR2 sequences are MNHEY and SVGAGI. The CDR3 sequence is 16 residues long. Losses at the gene ends were 0 bases for V and 8 bases for J; bases not matched to a gene: 8. Here the CDR3 DNA reads TGTGCCAGCAGTTACTCGGGGGGGACAGGAGGCGAAAAACTGTTTTTT. This sequence encodes CASSYSGGTGGEKLFF.

V and J are TRBV30 and TRBJ2-7; possibly TRBD2 for D (5 bases). The CDR3 is 13 amino acids. CDR1 is GTSNPN, CDR2 SVGIG, per germline (reference sequence). The V gene lost 5 bases and the J gene lost 2 bases, with 13 bases spanning the gap. The chain's CDR3 is CAWSRGPPYEQYF. CDR3 coding DNA: TGTGCCTGGTCACGAGGGCCGCCCTACGAGCAGTACTTC.

The chain joins TRBV5-1 to TRBJ2-3; 7 bases map to TRBD2. J lost 2 bases, V lost 3 bases, and 9 bases had no gene match. Germline V gene lookup returns CDR1 SGHRS and CDR2 YFSETQ. The CDR3 runs to 16 residues. The CDR3 loop reads CASSSSTSFLTDTQYF. CDR3 nucleotides: TGCGCCAGCAGCTCCTCGACTAGCTTTCTCACAGATACGCAGTATTTT.